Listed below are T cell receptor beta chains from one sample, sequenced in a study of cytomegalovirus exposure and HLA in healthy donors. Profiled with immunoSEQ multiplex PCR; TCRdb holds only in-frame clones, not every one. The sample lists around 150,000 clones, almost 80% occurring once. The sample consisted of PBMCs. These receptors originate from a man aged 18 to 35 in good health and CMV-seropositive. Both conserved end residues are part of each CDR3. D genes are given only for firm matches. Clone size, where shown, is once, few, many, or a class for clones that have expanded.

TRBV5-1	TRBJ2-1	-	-	TGCGCCAGCAACTTGGCCGGGTCTGGTGAGCAGTTCTTC	CASNLAGSGEQFF
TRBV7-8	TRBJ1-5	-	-	TGTGCCAGCAGCTCCTGGAGACGAAATCAGCCCCAGCATTTT	CASSSWRRNQPQHF
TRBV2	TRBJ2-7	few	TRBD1	TGTGCCAGCAGTTCCGGGACAGATTTATACGAGCAGTACTTC	CASSSGTDLYEQYF
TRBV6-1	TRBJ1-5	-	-	TGTGCCAGCAGAGGGGGGGTTCAGCCCCAGCATTTT	CASRGGVQPQHF
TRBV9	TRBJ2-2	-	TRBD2	TGTGCCAGCAGCCGGCGGGGGGGGGAGCTGTTTTTT	CASSRRGGELFF
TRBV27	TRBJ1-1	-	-	TGTGCCAGCAGTTCCGCGAAGACAGGGAACACTGAAGCTTTCTTT	CASSSAKTGNTEAFF
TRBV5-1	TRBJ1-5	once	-	TGCGCCAGCAGCCCCACAACAAATAGCAATCAGCCCCAGCATTTT	CASSPTTNSNQPQHF
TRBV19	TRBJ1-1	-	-	TGTGCCAGTACCCCCGGTGCCCTGAACACTGAAGCTTTCTTT	CASTPGALNTEAFF
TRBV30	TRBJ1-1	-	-	TGTGCCTGGACGCCGGGAACGAACACTGAAGCTTTCTTT	CAWTPGTNTEAFF
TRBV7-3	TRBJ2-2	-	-	TGTGCCAGCAGCCCGTACACCGGGGAGCTGTTTTTT	CASSPYTGELFF
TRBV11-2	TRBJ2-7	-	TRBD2	TGTGCCAGCAGCATGGGGGGACTAGCGGGCTACGAGCAGTACTTC	CASSMGGLAGYEQYF
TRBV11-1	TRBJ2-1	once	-	TGTGCCAGCAGCCCCCCCACAAACAATGAGCAGTTCTTC	CASSPPTNNEQFF
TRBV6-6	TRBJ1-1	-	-	TGTGCCACCCTCCCCAAACAGGGATGGGACACTGAAGCTTTCTTT	CATLPKQGWDTEAFF
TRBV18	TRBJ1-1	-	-	TGTGCCAGCTCACCGGGGGCGAAAAACACTGAAGCTTTCTTT	CASSPGAKNTEAFF
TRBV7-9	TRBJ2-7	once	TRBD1	TGTGCCAGCAGCTTCAGGGGGTCTTACTACGAGCAGTACTTC	CASSFRGSYYEQYF
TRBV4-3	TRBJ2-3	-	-	TGCGCCAGCAGCCAAGATATCGGCCAGCGGGGCACAGATACGCAGTATTTT	CASSQDIGQRGTDTQYF
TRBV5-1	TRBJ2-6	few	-	TGCGCCAGCAGCTTGGGTGGTACATCTGGGGCCAACGTCCTGACTTTC	CASSLGGTSGANVLTF
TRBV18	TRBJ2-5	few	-	TGTGCCAGCTCACCGCGGGACCGAGAGACCCAGTACTTC	CASSPRDRETQYF
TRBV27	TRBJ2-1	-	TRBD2	TGTGCCAGCAGTTTTTCTAGCGGGGACGATGGGCAGTTCTTC	CASSFSSGDDGQFF
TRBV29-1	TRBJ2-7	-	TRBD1	TGCAGCGTTGATATGCGGGACAGGGGTTACGAGCAGTACTTC	CSVDMRDRGYEQYF
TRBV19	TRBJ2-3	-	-	TGTGCCAGTAGTATGTCTACAGATACGCAGTATTTT	CASSMSTDTQYF
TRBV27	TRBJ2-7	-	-	TGTGCCAGCAGTTCCCTTTCCTACGAGCAGTACTTC	CASSSLSYEQYF
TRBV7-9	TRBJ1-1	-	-	TGTGCCAGCAGCTTGGCGCCAGGGGCGGGTTTGAGCACTGAAGCTTTCTTT	CASSLAPGAGLSTEAFF
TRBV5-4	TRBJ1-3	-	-	TGTGCCAGCAGCTTGGATGCCAGCTCTGGAAACACCATATATTTT	CASSLDASSGNTIYF
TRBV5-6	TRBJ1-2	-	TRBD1	TGTGCCAGCAGCTTACAGGGGAATGGCTACACCTTC	CASSLQGNGYTF
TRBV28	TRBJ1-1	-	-	TGTGCCAGCAGTTCACAGGGACAAGAAGCTTTCTTT	CASSSQGQEAFF
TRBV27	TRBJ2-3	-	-	TGTGCCAGCAGTTTTAACGGGAACACAGATACGCAGTATTTT	CASSFNGNTDTQYF
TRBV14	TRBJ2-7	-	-	TGTGCCAGCAGCCAAGATCATTCGCTTATCGGCGAGCAGTACTTC	CASSQDHSLIGEQYF
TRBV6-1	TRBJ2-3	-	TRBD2	TGTGCCAGCAGTGTGTGGACTAGCGGGACATTAAATGGGGATACGCAGTATTTT	CASSVWTSGTLNGDTQYF
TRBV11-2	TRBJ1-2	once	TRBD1	TGTGCCAGCAGCCCGACTGGGACAGTCTATGGCTACACCTTC	CASSPTGTVYGYTF
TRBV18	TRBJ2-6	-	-	TGTGCCAGCTCACCGGTAGCCTCGACCAAGGCTGGGGCCAACGTCCTGACTTTC	CASSPVASTKAGANVLTF
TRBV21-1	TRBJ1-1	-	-	TGTGCCAGCAGCAGGAGCGGGAGGGGCGCTGAAGCTTTCTTT	CASSRSGRGAEAFF
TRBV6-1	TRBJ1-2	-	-	TGTGCCAGCAGACAGACAGATTACTATGGCTACACCTTC	CASRQTDYYGYTF
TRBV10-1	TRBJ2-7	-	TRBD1	TGCGCCAGCAGTGGAGGTCGACAGGGAAAATTCCACGAGCAGTACTTC	CASSGGRQGKFHEQYF
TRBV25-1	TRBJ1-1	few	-	TGTACCAGCAGTCCATTTCGGGGGGGGAGCGCTGAAGCTTTCTTT	CTSSPFRGGSAEAFF
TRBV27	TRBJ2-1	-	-	TGTGCCAGTTGCGGGCGGGTGAGTCAGGACGAGCAGTTCTTC	CASCGRVSQDEQFF
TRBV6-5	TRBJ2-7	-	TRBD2	TGTGCCAGCAAGGGTGGAGCGGCGGGAGAAAACGAGCAGTACTTC	CASKGGAAGENEQYF
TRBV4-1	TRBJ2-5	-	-	TGCGCCAGCAGCCAAGATCCCCCTAACCAACAAGAGACCCAGTACTTC	CASSQDPPNQQETQYF
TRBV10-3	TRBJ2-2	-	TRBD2	TGTGCCATCGCCGGGGGGGTCGGAACCGGGGAGCTGTTTTTT	CAIAGGVGTGELFF
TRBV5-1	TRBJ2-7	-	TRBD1	TGCGCCAGCAGCTTGGGACAGGGGCCCTACGAGCAGTACTTC	CASSLGQGPYEQYF
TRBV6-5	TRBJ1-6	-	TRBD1	TGTGCCAGCAGTTATAGAAGAGGGACAGGGGGATCACCCCTCCACTTT	CASSYRRGTGGSPLHF
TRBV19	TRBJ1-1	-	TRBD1	TGTGCCAGTAGTATAAACCGACAGGGGAGGACTGAAGCTTTCTTT	CASSINRQGRTEAFF
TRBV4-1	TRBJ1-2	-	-	TGCGCCAGCAGCCCCGAGGGGGTGCAGGATGGCTACACCTTC	CASSPEGVQDGYTF
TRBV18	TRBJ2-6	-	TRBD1	TGTGCCAGCTCACCGGGACAGGGGGGATTGTCTGGGGCCAACGTCCTGACTTTC	CASSPGQGGLSGANVLTF
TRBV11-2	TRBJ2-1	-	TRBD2	TGTGCCAGCAGCTCCCCCATTACTAGCGGGAGTTGGAATGAGCAGTTCTTC	CASSSPITSGSWNEQFF
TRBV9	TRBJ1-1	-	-	TGTGCCAGCAGCGCCAGACCCTTAGTCACAGGGACTGAAGCTTTCTTT	CASSARPLVTGTEAFF
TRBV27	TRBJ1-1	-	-	TGTGCCAGCAGTTTGAGTATCAACACTGAAGCTTTCTTT	CASSLSINTEAFF
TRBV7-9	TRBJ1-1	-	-	TGTGCCAGCAGCTTACAGGAGAACACTGAAGCTTTCTTT	CASSLQENTEAFF
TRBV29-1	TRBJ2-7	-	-	TGCAGCGTTGAAGGGGAGAGCTCCTACGAGCAGTACTTC	CSVEGESSYEQYF
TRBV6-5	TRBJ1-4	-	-	TGTGCCAGCAGTTATTCGGGGGTTGAAAAACTGTTTTTT	CASSYSGVEKLFF
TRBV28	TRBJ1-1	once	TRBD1	TGTGCCAGCAGAATCAGGCAGGGGGAAAGTGAAGCTTTCTTT	CASRIRQGESEAFF
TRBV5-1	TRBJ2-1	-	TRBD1	TGCGCCAGCAGCTTGGGACAGGGTAGCTCCTACAATGAGCAGTTCTTC	CASSLGQGSSYNEQFF
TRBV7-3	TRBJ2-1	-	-	TGTGCCAGCAGCTTCGTGACTAGTGGGGGGGCTGTCTTCTTC	CASSFVTSGGAVFF
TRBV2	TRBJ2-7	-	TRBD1	TGTGCCAGCAGTATGACAGGGTGGGGACACGAGCAGTACTTC	CASSMTGWGHEQYF